In this sample, the clone carrying this T cell receptor (beta chain) turned up once. Authors' methods: Amplification of reference gene primers was used by the study to estimate nucleated cell counts. The method was immunoSEQ multiplex PCR; TCRdb's version includes in-frame clones alone and lacks a portion of them. The V and J calls and clone size are taken from that table; D and trimming were inferred from the DNA. The sample lists roughly 290,000 clones, about four fifths occurring once. In germline, CDR1 is SGHKS, CDR2 YYEKEE (reference sequence). V was shortened by 3 bases and J by 6 bases, with 18 bases between the two germline ends. The CDR3 is 16 amino acids. This entry belongs to a study of blood T cell repertoires in COVID-19. Study context: Spain, Italy and the United States supplied samples that represented acute and convalescent COVID-19. Sample material is recorded as cDNA or gDNA derived from T cells, B-cell-depleted T cells, or PBMCs.

The gene calls are TRBV5-5 and TRBJ1-4; maybe TRBD1 (6 bases). The material sequenced was peripheral blood. The sequence was obtained from a person aged 70 to 85 with COVID-19, enrolled during active disease. As DNA, the CDR3 is TGTGCCAGCAGCTCCTTGGGGGCAGGCGGGTATGAAAAACTGTTTTTT. Its translation: CASSSLGAGGYEKLFF.